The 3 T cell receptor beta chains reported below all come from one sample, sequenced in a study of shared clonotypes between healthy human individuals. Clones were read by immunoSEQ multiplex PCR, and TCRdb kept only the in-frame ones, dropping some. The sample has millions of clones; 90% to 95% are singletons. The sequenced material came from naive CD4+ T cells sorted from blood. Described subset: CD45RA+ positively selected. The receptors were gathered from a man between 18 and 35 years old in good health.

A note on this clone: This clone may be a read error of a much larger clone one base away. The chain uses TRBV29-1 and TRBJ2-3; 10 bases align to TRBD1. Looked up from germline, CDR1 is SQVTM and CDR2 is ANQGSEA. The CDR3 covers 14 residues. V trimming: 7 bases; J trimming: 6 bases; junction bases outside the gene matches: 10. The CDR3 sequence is CSAALGTGADTQYF. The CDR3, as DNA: TGCAGCGCTGCTCTTGGGACAGGGGCCGATACGCAGTATTTT.

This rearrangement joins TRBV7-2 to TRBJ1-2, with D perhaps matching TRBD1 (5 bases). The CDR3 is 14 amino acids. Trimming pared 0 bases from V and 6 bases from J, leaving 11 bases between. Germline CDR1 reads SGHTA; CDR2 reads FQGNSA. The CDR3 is CASSLAQGFDGYTF. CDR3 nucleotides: TGTGCCAGCAGCTTAGCCCAGGGCTTTGATGGCTACACCTTC.

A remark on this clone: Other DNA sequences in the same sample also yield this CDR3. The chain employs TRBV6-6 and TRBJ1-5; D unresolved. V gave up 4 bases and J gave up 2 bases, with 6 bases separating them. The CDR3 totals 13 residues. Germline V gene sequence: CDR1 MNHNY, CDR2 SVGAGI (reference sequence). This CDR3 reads CASSSTGNQPQHF. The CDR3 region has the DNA TGTGCCAGCAGTTCGACGGGCAATCAGCCCCAGCATTTT.